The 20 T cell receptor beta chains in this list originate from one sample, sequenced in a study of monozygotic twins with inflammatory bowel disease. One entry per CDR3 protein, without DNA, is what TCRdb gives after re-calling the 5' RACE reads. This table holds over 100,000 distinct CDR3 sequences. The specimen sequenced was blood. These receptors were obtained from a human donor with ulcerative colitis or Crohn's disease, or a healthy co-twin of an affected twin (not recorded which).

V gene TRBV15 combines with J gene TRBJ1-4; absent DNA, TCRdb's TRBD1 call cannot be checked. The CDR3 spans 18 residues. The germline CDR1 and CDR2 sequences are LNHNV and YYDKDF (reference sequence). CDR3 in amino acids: CATSRVEIGTDYNEKLFF.

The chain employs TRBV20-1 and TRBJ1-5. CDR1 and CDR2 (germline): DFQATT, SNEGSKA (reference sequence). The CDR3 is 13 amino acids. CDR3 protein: CSARAYSNQPQHF.

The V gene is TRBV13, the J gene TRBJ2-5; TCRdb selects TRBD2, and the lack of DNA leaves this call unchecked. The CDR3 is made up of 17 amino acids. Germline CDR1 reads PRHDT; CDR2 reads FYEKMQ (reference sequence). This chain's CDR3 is CASSPSGSGVYQETQYF.

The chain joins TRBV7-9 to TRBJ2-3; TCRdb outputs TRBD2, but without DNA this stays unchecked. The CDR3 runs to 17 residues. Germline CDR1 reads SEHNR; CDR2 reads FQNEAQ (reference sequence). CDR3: CASSSGTSASSRDTQYF.

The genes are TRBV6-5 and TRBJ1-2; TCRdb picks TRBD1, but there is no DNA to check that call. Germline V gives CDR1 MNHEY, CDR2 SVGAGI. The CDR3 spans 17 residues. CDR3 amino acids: CASSFPLGQASNYGYTF.

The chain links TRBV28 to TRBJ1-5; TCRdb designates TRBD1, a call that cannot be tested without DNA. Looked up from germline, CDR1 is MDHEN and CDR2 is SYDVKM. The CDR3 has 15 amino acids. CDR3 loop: CASSRQTQTNQPQHF. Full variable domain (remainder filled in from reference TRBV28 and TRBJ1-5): DVKVTQSSRYLVKRTGEKVFLECVQDMDHENMFWYRQDPGLGLRLIYFSYDVKMKEKGDIPEGYSVSREKKERFSLILESASTNQTSMYLCASSRQTQTNQPQHFGDGTRLSIL.

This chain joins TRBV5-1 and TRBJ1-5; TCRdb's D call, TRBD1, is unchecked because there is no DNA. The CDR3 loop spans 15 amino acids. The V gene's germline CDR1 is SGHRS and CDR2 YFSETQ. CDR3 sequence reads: CASSLGQGANQPQHF.

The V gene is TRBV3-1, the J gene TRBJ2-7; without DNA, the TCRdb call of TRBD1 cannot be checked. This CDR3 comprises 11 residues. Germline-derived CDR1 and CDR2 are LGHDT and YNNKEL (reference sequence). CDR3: CASTQGGNQYF.

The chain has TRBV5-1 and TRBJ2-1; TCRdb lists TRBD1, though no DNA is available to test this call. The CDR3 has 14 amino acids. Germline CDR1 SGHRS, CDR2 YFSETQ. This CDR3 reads CASSLAGTDNEQFF.

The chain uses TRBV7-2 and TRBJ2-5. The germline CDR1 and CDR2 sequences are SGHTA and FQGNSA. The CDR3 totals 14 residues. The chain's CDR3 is CASSLVAVLETQYF.

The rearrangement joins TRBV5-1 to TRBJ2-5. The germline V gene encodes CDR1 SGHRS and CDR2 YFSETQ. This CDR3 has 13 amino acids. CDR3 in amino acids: CASSSVPQETQYF.

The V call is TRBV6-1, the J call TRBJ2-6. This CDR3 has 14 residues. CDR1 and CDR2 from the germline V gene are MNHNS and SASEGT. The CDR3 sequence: CASSTRSGANVLTF.

The CDR3 here is CASSLANQPQHF. The gene calls are TRBV7-6 and TRBJ1-5. Germline CDR1 reads SGHVS; CDR2 reads FNYEAQ. CDR3 size: 12 residues. Full variable domain (rest looked up from reference TRBV7-6 and TRBJ1-5): GAGVSQSPRYKVTKRGQDVALRCDPISGHVSLYWYRQALGQGPEFLTYFNYEAQQDKSGLPNDRFSAERPEGSISTLTIQRTEQRDSAMYRCASSLANQPQHFGDGTRLSIL.

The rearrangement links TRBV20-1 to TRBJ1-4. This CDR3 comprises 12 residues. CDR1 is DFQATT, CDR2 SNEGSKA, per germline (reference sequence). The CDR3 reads CSARVQSEKLFF.

CDR3: CSDGQPLSYEQYF. This sequence joins TRBV20-1 and TRBJ2-7; lacking DNA, the TRBD1 call made by TCRdb goes unchecked. Germline-derived CDR1 and CDR2 are DFQATT and SNEGSKA (reference sequence). The CDR3 covers 13 residues.

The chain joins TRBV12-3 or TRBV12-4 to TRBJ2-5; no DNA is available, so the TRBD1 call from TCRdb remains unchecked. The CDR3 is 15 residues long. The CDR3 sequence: CASSKSLGRGETQYF.

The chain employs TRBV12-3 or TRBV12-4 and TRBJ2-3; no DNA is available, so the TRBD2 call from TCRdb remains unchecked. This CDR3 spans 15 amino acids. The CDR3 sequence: CASSRRTSGGDTQYF.

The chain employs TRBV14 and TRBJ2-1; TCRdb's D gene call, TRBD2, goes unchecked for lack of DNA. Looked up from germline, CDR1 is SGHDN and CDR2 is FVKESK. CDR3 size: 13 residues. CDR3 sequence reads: CASSQALGGEQFF.

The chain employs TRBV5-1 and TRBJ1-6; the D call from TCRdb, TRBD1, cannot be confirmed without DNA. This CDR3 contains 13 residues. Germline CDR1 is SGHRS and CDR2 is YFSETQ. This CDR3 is CASSATGDSPLHF.

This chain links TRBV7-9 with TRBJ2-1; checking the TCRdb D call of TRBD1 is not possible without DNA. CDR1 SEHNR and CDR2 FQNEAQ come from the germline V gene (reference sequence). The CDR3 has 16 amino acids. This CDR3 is CASSLRLAAPLDEQFF. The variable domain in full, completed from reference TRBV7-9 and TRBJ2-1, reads DTGVSQNPRHKITKRGQNVTFRCDPISEHNRLYWYRQTLGQGPEFLTYFQNEAQLEKSRLLSDRFSAERPKGSFSTLEIQRTEQGDSAMYLCASSLRLAAPLDEQFFGPGTRLTVL.